Given below is one TCR beta chain in context. Its antigen specificity is not known. No base-level quality is on record; no much larger clone is a single base apart. The immunoSEQ Assay, a bias-controlled multiplex PCR, was used to amplify TCRbeta CDR3 regions from genomic DNA. On the authors' methods: The number of nucleated cells in each sample was estimated from the amplification of reference gene primers within the assay. Sequence reads were collapsed and filtered to measure the absolute abundance of every unique TCRbeta CDR3 rearrangement. Productive Simpson clonality was computed per sample as the square root of Simpson's diversity index over productive rearrangements. What TCRdb holds here is the immuneACCESS table cut down to in-frame rearrangements. Part of the clones is not present; checked against another copy, under half of the missing clones reflect an unresolved V gene, and the others are unexplained. Clone size and the V and J calls come from that table; the DNA yielded D and trimming. The sample data list roughly 200,000 clones, and nearly 90% of these were observed just once. The top ten clonotypes cover about 2.2% of the sample.

Participants in the prospective study were enrolled through a virtual design, were aged 18 to 89 years, and lived in approximately 24 United States geographic areas. In the prospective study, participants were assigned to cohorts based on the clinical history participants reported in a screening survey and a study questionnaire. Each participant in the prospective study had whole blood, serum and a nasopharyngeal or oropharyngeal swab collected by mobile phlebotomists. Additional blood draws and questionnaires over a 2-month period could optionally be provided by prospective study participants. Before DNA extraction, blood samples from the prospective study were shipped at room temperature or frozen. The CDR3 numbers 16 residues from cysteine through phenylalanine. The only DNA kept is the CDR3, 48 bases in frame from the first base. The germline V gene specifies SNHLY as CDR1 and FYNNEI as CDR2. V sheds 1 base and J sheds 0 bases, leaving 10 bases between their ends.

The data are from a study of blood T cell repertoires in COVID-19 (dated by TCRdb to 2019 to 2021). Regarding the research as a whole: Collaborator samples came from the United States, Italy and Spain and covered acute and convalescent phases of COVID-19. The material from the prospective study consisted of cDNA or gDNA derived from T cells, B-cell-depleted T cells, or PBMCs. The dataset comprised deeply sampled blood TCRbeta repertoires from subjects exposed to, actively infected with, or recovered from COVID-19. A freely available public database, intended as a resource for researchers studying the immune response to SARS-CoV-2, is where the repertoires were released. The samples were drawn from two sources: the first 160 participants of the ongoing ImmuneRACE study, and approximately 1,300 subjects contributed by 6 global collaborators. Sample metadata almost always included a de-identified subject ID, COVID-19 status, age in years and sex. HLA class I and class II types, where available, came from metadata supplied by the sample provider rather than from assay-based typing.

The paper's findings and limits, for the study overall: Clinical and demographic metadata were provided uncurated, with the amount varying by source and participant.

Sequencing was carried out using PBMCs or T cells enriched from blood (not recorded which). Recombination connected TRBV2 to TRBJ2-4; no D gene is confidently identified. The source of this sequence is a woman aged 40 to 50 with acute COVID-19. This receptor has the CDR3 CASSEGASIAKNIQYF. The sequenced DNA: TGTGCCAGCAGTGAAGGGGCGTCCATAGCCAAAAACATTCAGTACTTC.